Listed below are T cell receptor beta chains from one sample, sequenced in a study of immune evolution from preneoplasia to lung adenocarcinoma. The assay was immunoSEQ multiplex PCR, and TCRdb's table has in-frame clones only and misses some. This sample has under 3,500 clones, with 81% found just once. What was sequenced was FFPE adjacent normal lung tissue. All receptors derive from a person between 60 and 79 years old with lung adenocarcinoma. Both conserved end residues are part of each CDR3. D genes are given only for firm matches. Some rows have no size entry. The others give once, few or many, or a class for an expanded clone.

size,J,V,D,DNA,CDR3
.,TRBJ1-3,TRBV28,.,TGTGCCAGCAGGGGACAACTCCACACCATATATTTT,CASRGQLHTIYF
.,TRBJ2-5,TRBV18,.,TGTGCCAGCTCACCCCAGAGGGAGACCCAGTACTTC,CASSPQRETQYF
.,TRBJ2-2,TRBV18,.,TGTGCCAGCTCACCACCGCAAACGGGCACCGGGGAGCTGTTTTTT,CASSPPQTGTGELFF
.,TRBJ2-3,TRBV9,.,TGTGCCAGCAGCGTAGGGGATACGCAGTATTTT,CASSVGDTQYF
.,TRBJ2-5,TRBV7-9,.,TGTGCCAGCAGCACACCGGGACCATCCCAAGGGACCCAGTACTTC,CASSTPGPSQGTQYF
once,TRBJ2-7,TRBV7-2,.,TGTGCCAGCAGCTTAGCGAAAGGCTACGAGCAGTACTTC,CASSLAKGYEQYF
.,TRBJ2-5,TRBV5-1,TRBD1,TGCTCCAGCAGCTACGGACAGGGGGGAATGGAGACCCAGTACTTC,CSSSYGQGGMETQYF
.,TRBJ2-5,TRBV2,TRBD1,TGTGCCAGCAGTTCGACAGGGGTGGTAGAGACCCAGTACTTC,CASSSTGVVETQYF
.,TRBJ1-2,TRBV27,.,TGTGCCAGCAGCCGAGGACACCGCTATGGCTACACCTTC,CASSRGHRYGYTF
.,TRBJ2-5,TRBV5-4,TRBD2,TGTGCCAGCAGCAGGGGGTCGGGAGGGCGTCAAGAGACCCAGTACTTC,CASSRGSGGRQETQYF
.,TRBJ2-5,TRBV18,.,TGTGCCAGTAAGCCCGGTGCGGACCAAATCCAAGAGACCCAGTACTTC,CASKPGADQIQETQYF
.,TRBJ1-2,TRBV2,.,TGTGCCAGCAGTGAATCCTTCGGTGGCTACACCTTC,CASSESFGGYTF
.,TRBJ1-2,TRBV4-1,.,TGCGCCAGCAGCCAAGTCGGGGGACCTCCGGGTGGCTACACCTTC,CASSQVGGPPGGYTF
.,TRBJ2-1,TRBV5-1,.,TGCTCCAGCAGCTTGAGGGGAATTAACAATGAGCAGTTCTTC,CSSSLRGINNEQFF
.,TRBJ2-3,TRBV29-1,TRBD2,TGCAGCAGCGGGGGGCTCACAGATACGCAGTATTTT,CSSGGLTDTQYF